Below, 15 T cell receptor beta chains from the same sample are listed, as sequenced in a study of T-cell reconstitution after alpha-beta-depleted transplantation in children (dated by TCRdb to about 2016). The treatment or condition tag for this specimen amounts to: allogeneic hematopoietic cell transplantation with graft depleted of TCRalphabeta T cells and CD19 B cells. Receptor libraries were prepared by PCR. Instrument on record: Illumina HiSeq 2500. TCR library preparation used molecular barcoding, with unique molecular identifiers applied to normalize quantification of the TCRbeta repertoire. TCRdb's own reprocessing of the public reads used fastp at Q25 and MiXCR and kept productive beta chains. A single entry per CDR3 protein holds the most common genes and DNA from its merged rows. The sample records some 300,000 distinct CDR3 sequences, 10% of which are singletons. The ten largest clones represent about 8% of the sample.

The sequenced sample was PBMCs, obtained before TCRalphabeta/CD19-depleted stem cell transplant. The receptors derive from a boy under two years old with acute myeloid leukemia, due to receive a stem cell transplant.

Ten or more counts support this clonotype. The chain carries TRBV5-8 and TRBJ1-5; D is uncertain. Trimming cost V 0 bases and J 1 base, with 8 bases left between them. The CDR3 has 15 residues. Germline V gene lookup returns CDR1 SGHTS and CDR2 YDEGEE. CDR3 loop: CASSLEGRSNQPQHF. CDR3 nucleotides: TGTGCCAGCAGCTTGGAGGGTCGGAGCAATCAGCCCCAGCATTTT.

This clonotype has at least ten counts. The rearrangement joins TRBV7-2 to TRBJ2-6, with 7 bases that match TRBD1. Germline V CDR1 and CDR2: SGHTA, FQGNSA. CDR3 length: 16 amino acids. Losses at the gene ends were 5 bases for V and 4 bases for J; bases not matched to a gene: 8. The CDR3 region is CASSPKTGSGANVLTF. The CDR3 DNA is TGTGCCAGCAGCCCGAAGACAGGGTCGGGGGCCAACGTCCTGACTTTC.

In its sample, this clonotype was seen a few times. This CDR3 is CASSFAVYGYTF. The CDR3 nucleotides read TGTGCCAGCAGTTTCGCGGTTTATGGCTACACCTTC. This sequence joins TRBV12-3 or TRBV12-4 and TRBJ1-2; no firm D call. The CDR3 is 12 amino acids. Deletions cut 3 bases from V and 5 bases from J, with 7 bases between.

This clonotype was seen a few times. This chain uses TRBV12-3 or TRBV12-4 with TRBJ1-5; a possible D gene is TRBD1 (6 bases). CDR3 size: 15 residues. The V gene lost 6 bases and the J gene lost 3 bases, with 15 bases spanning the gap. CDR3 amino acids: CASRQEGGNNQPQHF. The CDR3 DNA reads TGTGCCAGCAGACAAGAGGGGGGGAACAATCAGCCCCAGCATTTT.

This clonotype appeared many times. The V and J genes are TRBV9 and TRBJ2-3; tentative D call: TRBD2 (6 bases). The germline V gene encodes CDR1 SGDLS and CDR2 YYNGEE. Trimming took off 4 bases at V and 7 bases at J, with 25 bases between the two ends. The CDR3 is made up of 17 amino acids. Here the CDR3 DNA reads TGTGCCAGCAGCCGAGGGCACCGGGACTCAGGCGTGAATACGCAGTATTTT. Residues: CASSRGHRDSGVNTQYF.

The chain has TRBV4-3 and TRBJ2-7; D might be TRBD1 (6 bases). The CDR3 consists of 17 residues. CDR1 is LGHNA, CDR2 YSLEER, per germline. Deletions cut 0 bases from V and 2 bases from J, with 17 bases between. This chain's CDR3 is CASSQDWAGQGPYEQYF. CDR3 coding DNA: TGCGCCAGCAGCCAAGATTGGGCAGGGCAGGGGCCCTACGAGCAGTACTTC.

This chain connects TRBV4-2 to TRBJ1-1, with 7 nucleotides matching TRBD1. CDR1 and CDR2 (germline): LGHNA, YNFKEQ. V lost 4 bases and J lost 0; bases outside the gene matches: 23. The CDR3 has 21 residues. Here the CDR3 DNA reads TGTGCCAGCAGCCCCGCTCTTATGCCCATCCGGGACAGAGTAATGAACACTGAAGCTTTCTTT. Its protein product is CASSPALMPIRDRVMNTEAFF.

This clonotype has a count of ten or more. The J gene is TRBJ2-4, the V gene TRBV2; 8 bases match TRBD1. Losses at the gene ends were 5 bases for V and 0 bases for J; bases not matched to a gene: 6. The germline gives CDR1 SNHLY, CDR2 FYNNEI. This CDR3 contains 16 residues. CDR3 nucleotide sequence: TGTGCCAGCAGTTTTGGACAGGGAATAGCCAAAAACATTCAGTACTTC. This encodes CASSFGQGIAKNIQYF.

This clonotype was counted at least ten times. This CDR3 is CASSAESRETQYF. The CDR3 DNA sequence: TGCGCCAGCAGCGCCGAATCAAGAGAGACCCAGTACTTC. This chain links TRBV5-1 with TRBJ2-5; D call uncertain. CDR3 length: 13 residues. Between the trimmed V and J ends, which lost 4 bases and 4 bases, there was a span of 11 bases. Germline CDR1 is SGHRS and CDR2 is YFSETQ.

This clonotype showed up many times. The rearrangement joins TRBV28 to TRBJ1-2; TRBD1 aligns across 9 bases. With 5 bases clipped from V and 8 bases from J, the junction kept 6 bases outside the gene matches. The CDR3 runs 13 residues. Germline-derived CDR1 and CDR2 are MDHEN and SYDVKM. The CDR3 region is CASSRGTGTGYTF. The CDR3 DNA reads TGTGCCAGCAGTCGTGGGACAGGGACAGGCTACACCTTC.

The sample holds many counts of this clonotype. The chain couples TRBV5-5 to TRBJ2-7; 8 bases are shared with TRBD1. CDR3 length: 15 residues. Germline V gene data show CDR1 as SGHKS and CDR2 as YYEKEE (reference sequence). Germline trimming cut 0 bases from V and 2 bases from J; bases unmatched to any gene: 4. The DNA for the CDR3 is TGTGCCAGCAGCTTGGGGACAGGGAACCCCTACGAGCAGTACTTC. This codes for CASSLGTGNPYEQYF.

The table lists this clonotype with many counts. The chain couples TRBV7-2 to TRBJ1-5, with D hard to call. CDR1 and CDR2 (germline): SGHTA, FQGNSA. V was cut by 1 base and J by 0 bases, with 10 bases left in between. The CDR3 extends over 16 amino acids. CDR3 sequence: CASSLGPLGSNQPQHF. The DNA of the CDR3 is TGTGCCAGCAGCTTAGGGCCTCTCGGTAGCAATCAGCCCCAGCATTTT.

The sample holds many counts of this clonotype. The rearrangement uses TRBV29-1 and TRBJ2-1; D is unresolved. Germline V gene lookup returns CDR1 SQVTM and CDR2 ANQGSEA. The CDR3 contains 13 residues. The V gene lost 8 bases and the J gene lost 5 bases, with 16 bases spanning the gap. CDR3 protein: CSHRKVMDNEQFF. DNA of the CDR3: TGCAGCCACCGGAAGGTTATGGACAATGAGCAGTTCTTC.

This sequence joins TRBV5-1 and TRBJ1-2; a possible D gene is TRBD1 (5 bases). Trimming stripped 4 bases from V and 1 base from J, with 14 bases between. The germline CDR1 and CDR2 sequences are SGHRS and YFSETQ. The CDR3 spans 15 residues. The CDR3 DNA is TGCGCCAGCAGCGTGGACAATCCATTTAACTATGGCTACACCTTC. Protein: CASSVDNPFNYGYTF.

This clonotype was counted ten times or more. In DNA, the CDR3 is TGTGCCAGCAGCGCTAGCGGGAGGGCGTACGAGCAGTACTTC. It codes for CASSASGRAYEQYF. The chain uses TRBV7-2 and TRBJ2-7, with 12 positions matching TRBD2. After removal of 5 bases from V and 4 bases from J, the junction contained 3 bases not matched to a gene. The CDR3 runs 14 residues. Germline lookup yields CDR1 SGHTA and CDR2 FQGNSA.